A single sample gave rise to the 25 T cell receptor beta chains below, sequenced in a study of control samples from healthy donors and cancer patients. Here immunoSEQ multiplex PCR was the method, and the copy in TCRdb shows in-frame clones only, minus some. Among more than 95,000 clones listed, about 94% were seen once. The sample consisted of blood. These receptors all stem from a man aged 25 to 45 in good health.

This clone came up once. The chain uses TRBV9 and TRBJ2-3; D is unresolved. Germline CDR1 and CDR2: SGDLS and YYNGEE. Deletions cut 0 bases from V and 4 bases from J, with 3 bases between. The CDR3 is 12 residues long. CDR3 sequence (DNA): TGTGCCAGCAGCGTAGAAGCAGATACGCAGTATTTT. Encoded protein: CASSVEADTQYF.

This clone was counted only a few times. The chain has TRBV7-2 and TRBJ1-2; a weak D match, TRBD1 (5 bases). Germline CDR1 reads SGHTA; CDR2 reads FQGNSA. The CDR3 has 14 residues. V was cut by 5 bases and J by 3 bases, with 13 bases left in between. CDR3 DNA sequence: TGTGCCAGCAGCGAAGACGGGACTTACTATGGCTACACCTTC. This encodes CASSEDGTYYGYTF.

This clone came up once. This sequence joins TRBV4-1 and TRBJ2-2; D is uncertain. V was clipped by 1 base and J by 6 bases, with 9 bases between them. The CDR3 extends over 14 amino acids. Looked up from germline, CDR1 is MGHRA and CDR2 is YSYEKL. This chain's CDR3 is CASSQVEGSGELFF. As DNA, the CDR3 is TGCGCCAGCAGCCAAGTAGAAGGCTCCGGGGAGCTGTTTTTT.

The chain recombines TRBV12-5 with TRBJ1-5; the match to TRBD1 covers 9 bases. The trim removed 5 bases at V and 7 bases at J, leaving 6 bases unmatched. This CDR3 contains 14 residues. CDR1 LGHNT and CDR2 FRNRAP come from the germline V gene. The CDR3 bases are TGTGCTAGTGGTCCCCGACAGGGGGGACAGCCCCAGCATTTT. Protein: CASGPRQGGQPQHF.

The chain recombines TRBV2 with TRBJ2-5; the D gene is possibly TRBD2 (6 bases). Looked up from germline, CDR1 is SNHLY and CDR2 is FYNNEI. CDR3 size: 15 residues. Trimming stripped 3 bases from V and 3 bases from J, with 14 bases between. CDR3 nucleotide sequence: TGTGCCAGCAGTGATTCTGGCGGGGCGGAAGAGACCCAGTACTTC. Translating gives CASSDSGGAEETQYF.

The rearrangement joins TRBV12-3 or TRBV12-4 to TRBJ1-2, with unresolved D. CDR3 length: 13 amino acids. Trimming took 7 bases from V and 7 from J, leaving 16 bases between them. The CDR3 coding sequence is TGTGCCAGCATCCAAGTAGGAGGAGGTGGCTACACCTTC. This sequence encodes CASIQVGGGGYTF.

The rearrangement links TRBV6-5 to TRBJ2-4; D gene uncertain. Trimming removed 5 bases at V and 4 bases at J, with 6 bases between. In germline, CDR1 is MNHEY, CDR2 SVGAGI. The CDR3 runs 12 residues. This chain's CDR3 is CASSTLKNIQYF. In DNA, the CDR3 is TGTGCCAGCAGTACTTTGAAAAACATTCAGTACTTC.

The rearrangement uses TRBV19 and TRBJ1-6; TRBD1 agrees at 8 bases. Trimming cost V 3 bases and J 10 bases; bases outside gene matches: 14. There are 17 residues in the CDR3. Germline-derived CDR1 and CDR2 are LNHDA and SQIVND (reference sequence). The CDR3 DNA is TGTGCCAGTAGTATGACAGGGGCCCAACAATCCTCCTCACCCCTCCACTTT. Its translation is CASSMTGAQQSSSPLHF.

The genes are TRBV19 and TRBJ2-7, with 7 bases aligning to TRBD1. The junction had 6 bases not matched to a gene; V was cut back by 5 bases and J by 2 bases. The CDR3 sequence is 14 residues long. Germline V lookup: CDR1 LNHDA, CDR2 SQIVND (reference sequence). DNA of the CDR3: TGTGCCAGTAGTGAATTCGGACAGGCCTACGAGCAGTACTTC. It codes for CASSEFGQAYEQYF.

The chain employs TRBV6-1 and TRBJ1-2; 7 nucleotides match TRBD1. Per the germline V gene, CDR1 is MNHNS and CDR2 is SASEGT. The trim removed 2 bases at V and 8 bases at J, leaving 8 bases unmatched. The CDR3 is 14 residues long. The CDR3 region has the DNA TGTGCCAGCAGTGAAAGGGTAACAGGGGACGGCTACACCTTC. Translating it yields CASSERVTGDGYTF.

V and J are TRBV5-1 and TRBJ1-2; maybe TRBD1 (6 bases). CDR1 and CDR2 from the germline V gene are SGHRS and YFSETQ. V lost 5 bases to trimming and J lost 0 bases, with 26 bases between them. This CDR3 is 19 amino acids long. CDR3 loop: CASRFKILRTAAPNYGYTF. The CDR3 nucleotides read TGCGCCAGCAGGTTTAAAATTCTTCGGACAGCAGCTCCTAACTATGGCTACACCTTC.

This chain links TRBV5-6 with TRBJ1-4; tentative D call: TRBD1 (6 bases). The CDR3 covers 13 residues. V lost 7 bases to trimming and J lost 5 bases, with 12 bases between them. Germline values: CDR1 SGHDT, CDR2 YYEEEE. CDR3 amino acids: CASANQGNEKLFF. The DNA of the CDR3 is TGTGCCAGCGCTAACCAGGGGAATGAAAAACTGTTTTTT.

The J gene is TRBJ2-1, the V gene TRBV15, with D possibly matching TRBD1 (6 bases). CDR3 size: 13 residues. Trimming removed 8 bases at V and 3 bases at J, with 11 bases between. Germline V gene sequence: CDR1 LNHNV, CDR2 YYDKDF (reference sequence). DNA for the CDR3: TGTGCCACCGCCGGGGACAACTACAATGAGCAGTTCTTC. As protein: CATAGDNYNEQFF.

This chain connects TRBV5-5 to TRBJ2-7, with TRBD2 as a possible D gene (5 bases). CDR3 size: 14 residues. Trimming took 0 bases from V and 2 from J, leaving 9 bases between them. Germline CDR1 is SGHKS and CDR2 is YYEKEE (reference sequence). This CDR3 is CASSLVEGAYEQYF. The CDR3 region has the DNA TGTGCCAGCAGCTTGGTAGAGGGCGCCTACGAGCAGTACTTC.

The chain couples TRBV24-1 to TRBJ2-5; perhaps D is TRBD1 or TRBD2 (5 bases each). V was cut by 1 base and J by 5 bases, with 10 bases left in between. CDR1 is KGHDR and CDR2 is SFDVKD in the germline V gene. This CDR3 has 14 amino acids. CDR3 nucleotides: TGTGCCACCAGTGATTTCCAAGAGGGGGAGACCCAGTACTTC. Translated, it gives CATSDFQEGETQYF.

CDR3 sequence reads: CASSSGQGGVFF. The CDR3 nucleotides read TGTGCCAGCAGCTCTGGACAGGGAGGGGTGTTCTTC. The chain couples TRBV5-4 to TRBJ2-1; D is perhaps TRBD1 (8 bases). Trimming removed 3 bases at V and 15 bases at J, with 16 bases between. The germline V gene encodes CDR1 SGHNT and CDR2 YYREEE (reference sequence). This CDR3 is 12 amino acids long.

This clone was counted a single time. The rearrangement joins TRBV6-5 to TRBJ2-2; no clear D. This CDR3 has 16 amino acids. Germline CDR1 MNHEY, CDR2 SVGAGI. V was shortened by 3 bases and J by 0 bases, with 11 bases between the two germline ends. CDR3 in amino acids: CASSYGWTANTGELFF. The CDR3 region has the DNA TGTGCCAGCAGTTATGGGTGGACCGCGAACACCGGGGAGCTGTTTTTT.

This clone occurred once. V is TRBV9 and J is TRBJ2-5; unclear D gene. Germline lookup yields CDR1 SGDLS and CDR2 YYNGEE. Trimming took off 4 bases at V and 0 bases at J, with 7 bases between the two ends. The CDR3 runs 13 residues. CDR3 amino acids: CASSPPYQETQYF. The DNA of the CDR3 is TGTGCCAGCAGCCCCCCGTACCAAGAGACCCAGTACTTC.

The chain links TRBV5-1 to TRBJ2-5, with a possible D match to TRBD2 (5 bases). Between the trimmed V and J ends, which lost 0 bases and 5 bases, there was a span of 17 bases. CDR1 and CDR2 from the germline V gene are SGHRS and YFSETQ. The CDR3 has 16 residues. The CDR3 nucleotides are TGCGCCAGCAGCTTGGTTTCGGGAAATTCACAGGAGACCCAGTACTTC. It codes for CASSLVSGNSQETQYF.

The chain joins TRBV5-6 to TRBJ1-2; weak D call: TRBD1 (5 bases). V was clipped by 2 bases and J by 6 bases, with 8 bases between them. This CDR3 has 12 amino acids. Germline V gene sequence: CDR1 SGHDT, CDR2 YYEEEE. CDR3 coding DNA: TGTGCCAGCAGCTTTGGAGGGGATGGCTACACCTTC. Its translation is CASSFGGDGYTF.

The V call is TRBV18, the J call TRBJ2-2, with unresolved D. V was shortened by 3 bases and J by 8 bases, with 7 bases between the two germline ends. The CDR3 runs to 12 residues. Looked up from germline, CDR1 is KGHSH and CDR2 is LQKENI. The CDR3 bases are TGTGCCAGCTCACCCACCCGAGGGGAGCTGTTTTTT. It translates to CASSPTRGELFF.

This clone was counted a few times. This rearrangement joins TRBV7-2 to TRBJ1-1; perhaps TRBD1 as D (6 bases). The CDR3 sequence is 15 residues long. Trimming removed 2 bases from V and 5 bases from J, with 15 bases in between. Per the germline V gene, CDR1 is SGHTA and CDR2 is FQGNSA. The CDR3 DNA follows: TGTGCCAGCAGCTTAAGGTGGCAGGGGAATACTGAAGCTTTCTTT. Protein sequence: CASSLRWQGNTEAFF.

A word on this clone: The junction departs from the called germline gene at one end, perhaps through a read error. The CDR3 protein is CASSVVGTSGGPERFF. Here the CDR3 DNA reads TGTGCCAGCAGCGTAGTAGGGACTAGCGGGGGGCCAGAGCGGTTCTTC. The chain joins TRBV9 to TRBJ2-1; 15 nucleotides line up with TRBD2. Germline CDR1 is SGDLS and CDR2 is YYNGEE. The CDR3 sequence is 16 residues long.

The rearrangement links TRBV11-2 to TRBJ1-2; 8 bases line up with TRBD1. The CDR3 sequence is 15 residues long. V gave up 5 bases and J gave up 0 bases; unmatched junction bases: 5. CDR1 is SGHAT and CDR2 is FQNNGV in the germline V gene. CDR3 sequence: CASSGRTGPNYGYTF. The DNA for the CDR3 is TGTGCCAGCAGCGGACGGACAGGGCCTAACTATGGCTACACCTTC. Using reference TRBV11-2 and TRBJ1-2 for the parts outside the CDR3, the full variable domain is EAGVAQSPRYKIIEKRQSVAFWCNPISGHATLYWYQQILGQGPKLLIQFQNNGVVDDSQLPKDRFSAERLKGVDSTLKIQPAKLEDSAVYLCASSGRTGPNYGYTFGSGTRLTVV.

The rearrangement links TRBV2 to TRBJ1-2; D might be TRBD1 (5 bases). The CDR3 has 14 residues. The germline V gene has CDR1 SNHLY and CDR2 FYNNEI. V dropped 4 bases and J dropped 4 bases, with 13 bases sitting between them. The CDR3 is CASSVSPTVYGYTF. CDR3 bases: TGTGCCAGCAGTGTTTCCCCGACAGTCTATGGCTACACCTTC.